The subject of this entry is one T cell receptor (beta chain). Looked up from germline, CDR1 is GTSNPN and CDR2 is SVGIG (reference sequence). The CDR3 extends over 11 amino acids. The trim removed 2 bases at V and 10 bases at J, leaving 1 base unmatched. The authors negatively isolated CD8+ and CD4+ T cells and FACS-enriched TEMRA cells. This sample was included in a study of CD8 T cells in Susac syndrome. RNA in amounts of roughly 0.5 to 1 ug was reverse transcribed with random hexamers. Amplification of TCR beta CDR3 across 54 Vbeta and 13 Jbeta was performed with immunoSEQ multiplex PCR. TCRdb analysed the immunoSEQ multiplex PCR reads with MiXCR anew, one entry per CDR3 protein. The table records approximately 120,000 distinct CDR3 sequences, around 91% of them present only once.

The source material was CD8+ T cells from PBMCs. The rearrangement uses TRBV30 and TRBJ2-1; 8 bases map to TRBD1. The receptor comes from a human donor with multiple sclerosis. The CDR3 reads CAWSRTGEQFF. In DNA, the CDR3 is TGTGCCTGGAGTAGGACAGGGGAGCAGTTCTTC.